This record concerns one T cell receptor (beta chain) sequence. The antigen is not known. These data originate in a study of cytomegalovirus exposure and HLA in healthy donors. About the research overall: The early release's HLA-typed donors yielded approximately 81 million unique TCRs.

Germline V gives CDR1 SGDLS, CDR2 YYNGEE. The CDR3 contains 14 residues. Trimming shortened V by 0 bases and J by 8 bases, and 14 bases separated the two germline ends. Study results and caveats: In presence/absence analyses, roughly uniform sequencing depth across donors was assumed. Associated with cytomegalovirus, according to the listing, were 150 to 200 TCR beta chains.

PCR was performed using 60 Vbeta and 13 Jbeta primers. This table comes from immunoSEQ multiplex PCR, and its TCRdb copy is limited to in-frame clones, with some not included. The data show approximately 140,000 clones, around three quarters seen once. What was sequenced was PBMCs. This clonotype was sampled from a man aged 40-49 years in good health and CMV-seropositive. The chain is built from TRBV9 and TRBJ1-1, with a weak D call TRBD1 (5 bases). Here the CDR3 DNA reads TGTGCCAGCAGCGTAGAGGCAGGGCGGTCCGAAGCTTTCTTT. It encodes CASSVEAGRSEAFF.